This TCR beta chain is from a study of monozygotic twins with cystic fibrosis. General study points: Co-twins had the most similar V usage for 13 of 16 pairs, J for 8.

As for this clone: Its target is unknown.

Profiled with immunoSEQ multiplex PCR; TCRdb holds only in-frame clones, not every one. The sample yields 30,000 to 35,000 clones, around 96% seen once. This CDR3 region has 16 residues. With V trimmed by 4 bases and J by 0 bases, 7 bases remained unmatched. CDR1 SGHRS and CDR2 YFSETQ come from the germline V gene. Sequenced material: blood. The chain carries TRBV5-1 and TRBJ1-3; 7 bases map to TRBD1. The sequence came from a girl under 10 years old with cystic fibrosis. In nucleotides, the CDR3 is TGCGCCAGCAGCGTGTCGGCAGGGGGCTCTGGAAACACCATATATTTT. Its protein product is CASSVSAGGSGNTIYF.